These 14 T cell receptor beta chains share one sample of origin, sequenced in a study of metastatic and nonmetastatic thyroid tumors. With MiXCR, TCRdb called clones anew from the PCR reads. The sample comprises about 14,000 clones, about 12% of which are singletons, and roughly 15% rests with the top ten. Patients underwent thyroid surgery, and none had received any treatment before it. Sequenced sample: blood. The origin of the receptors is a female donor with papillary thyroid cancer or a benign thyroid nodule (not recorded which). Some clones in this sample may be carry-over from other donors' samples.

Judged by abundance, this clone is medium-sized. The chain carries TRBV6-1 and TRBJ1-2; D is uncertain. This CDR3 comprises 13 residues. With 3 bases removed from V and 8 bases from J, the gap between germline ends came to 13 bases. Germline CDR1 is MNHNS and CDR2 is SASEGT. The CDR3 coding sequence is TGTGCCAGCAGTGACCTAACACTTGGAGGCTACACCTTC. This encodes CASSDLTLGGYTF.

On this clone itself: This may come from a read error, since a much larger clone is one base off. This sample also contains other DNA sequences that code for the same CDR3. The rearrangement joins TRBV19 to TRBJ1-1; a possible D gene is TRBD1 (6 bases). CDR3 length: 13 residues. Germline CDR1 reads LNHDA; CDR2 reads SQIVND (reference sequence). Trimming took 4 bases from V and 7 from J, leaving 13 bases between them. In nucleotides, the CDR3 is TGTGCCAGTAGTACCCTCGACAGGCTTGAAGCTTTCTTT. This gives the protein CASSTLDRLEAFF.

This chain links TRBV2 with TRBJ2-7; 7 positions agree with TRBD1. Germline V gene sequence: CDR1 SNHLY, CDR2 FYNNEI. Germline trimming cut 6 bases from V and 3 bases from J; bases unmatched to any gene: 8. The CDR3 sequence is 14 residues long. The CDR3 loop reads CASSSTGRIYEQYF. The CDR3 DNA is TGTGCCAGCAGCTCGACAGGGCGCATCTACGAGCAGTACTTC.

In its sample, this clone was seen a few times. In DNA form, the CDR3 reads TGTGCCAGCAGTTACGCTACAGGGGGTCAGTACTTC. Its translation is CASSYATGGQYF. The chain recombines TRBV6-2 or TRBV6-3 with TRBJ2-7, with 8 bases lining up with TRBD1. Looked up from germline, CDR1 is MNHEY and CDR2 is SVGEGT. CDR3 length: 12 residues. The V segment lost 2 bases and the J segment 10 bases; nucleotides outside the gene matches: 4.

Note on this clone: The junction departs from germline at one end; a sequencing error may be responsible. The chain joins TRBV5-1 to TRBJ2-1, with D tentatively TRBD2 (6 bases). CDR3 length equals 17 residues. CDR1 and CDR2 (germline): SGHRS, YFSETQ. The CDR3 nucleotides read TGCGCCAGCATCTTGTTGGCTAACGGGAGTTCCTATAATGAGCAGTTCTTC. Translating it yields CASILLANGSSYNEQFF.

As concerns this clone: This may arise from a read error, as a much more abundant clone is one base away. The chain is built from TRBV30 and TRBJ2-4; a possible D gene is TRBD1 (5 bases). V gave up 3 bases and J gave up 0 bases, with 12 bases separating them. The CDR3 contains 15 residues. CDR1 and CDR2 (germline): GTSNPN, SVGIG (reference sequence). The CDR3 is CAWSIGVLAKNIQYF. The CDR3 DNA is TGTGCCTGGAGCATAGGGGTCTTAGCCAAAAACATTCAGTACTTC.

The rearrangement uses TRBV2 and TRBJ2-3, with D perhaps being TRBD1 or TRBD2 (5 bases each). There are 12 residues in the CDR3. V lost 8 bases, J lost 3 bases, and 9 bases lay in between. The V gene's germline CDR1 is SNHLY and CDR2 FYNNEI. CDR3 in amino acids: CASGGRTDTQYF. As DNA, the CDR3 is TGTGCCAGCGGGGGTAGGACAGATACGCAGTATTTT.

Comment on this clone: A read error may account for a junction end that differs from germline. The rearrangement uses TRBV11-1 and TRBJ2-7, with a possible D match to TRBD2 (5 bases). The CDR3 totals 14 residues. Germline CDR1 SGHAT, CDR2 FQDESV (reference sequence). The CDR3 sequence: CASSLVGVTYEQYF. The CDR3 DNA reads as TGTGCAAGCAGCTTAGTCGGGGTAACCTACGAGCAGTACTTC.

The chain is built from TRBV6-1 and TRBJ2-5; maybe TRBD2 (6 bases). The CDR3 extends over 14 amino acids. CDR1 is MNHNS, CDR2 SASEGT, per germline. V was pared by 6 bases and J by 1 base, with 12 bases between. The chain's CDR3 is CASRNAGRQETQYF. In nucleotides, the CDR3 is TGTGCCAGCAGGAATGCGGGACGCCAAGAGACCCAGTACTTC.

Only a few counts were recorded for this clone. A much larger clone is a single base away; this may be a read error. The chain links TRBV7-9 to TRBJ1-1, with D maybe TRBD1 (6 bases). Trimming left V 0 bases short and J 1 base short, with 9 bases between. This CDR3 has 15 amino acids. Germline lookup yields CDR1 SEHNR and CDR2 FQNEAQ (reference sequence). CDR3 coding DNA: TGTGCCAGCAGCTTAGCGGGGACACAGAACACTGAAGCTTTCTTT. Amino acids: CASSLAGTQNTEAFF.

In its sample, this clone was seen many times. The rearrangement links TRBV5-4 to TRBJ2-6; tentatively, D is TRBD1 (5 bases). CDR1 and CDR2 (germline): SGHNT, YYREEE (reference sequence). This CDR3 contains 16 residues. V was trimmed by 5 bases and J by 2 bases, leaving 14 bases between them. CDR3 in DNA: TGTGCCAGCAGTATCCCCAGGGCTACTGGGGCCAACGTCCTGACTTTC. It is translated as CASSIPRATGANVLTF.

The sample holds many counts of this clone. This chain joins TRBV2 and TRBJ1-1; D possibly corresponds to TRBD1 (5 bases). The germline V gene encodes CDR1 SNHLY and CDR2 FYNNEI. The V gene lost 7 bases and the J gene lost 5 bases, with 17 bases spanning the gap. CDR3 length: 14 amino acids. The CDR3 here is CASKRGLAGTEAFF. The CDR3 bases are TGTGCCAGCAAAAGGGGTCTGGCAGGAACTGAAGCTTTCTTT.

This clone turned up a few times. This could be a read error, since a much larger clone is one nucleotide away. This chain connects TRBV6-5 to TRBJ2-5; D not resolved. The germline CDR1 and CDR2 sequences are MNHEY and SVGAGI. CDR3 length: 12 residues. CDR3 nucleotides: TGTGCCAGCAGTTTGTCGGGTTGGACCCATTACTTC. Translating gives CASSLSGWTHYF.

In this sample, this clone turned up many times. The chain employs TRBV30 and TRBJ2-6, with D uncertain. This CDR3 is 16 amino acids long. Germline V gene data show CDR1 as GTSNPN and CDR2 as SVGIG (reference sequence). Trimming pared 3 bases from V and 1 base from J, leaving 13 bases between. This chain's CDR3 is CAWSSPERSGANVLTF. CDR3 nucleotides: TGTGCCTGGAGCTCCCCGGAGAGGTCTGGGGCCAACGTCCTGACTTTC.